The clone carrying this TCR beta chain has a count of ten or more. Its antigen is currently unknown. Original data processing: What underpinned the distant-metastasis classifier for papillary thyroid cancer was the set of CDR3 differences across clinicopathological groups. TCRdb used MiXCR to call clones anew from the PCR reads. TCRdb, not the authors, supplied the V and J calls. Altogether fewer than 35,000 clones are present, under 14% being singletons, with the ten largest covering approximately 15%. The data belong to a study of metastatic and nonmetastatic thyroid tumors. Across the study: Patients with malignant and benign thyroid disease provided blood and tumor or nodule tissue, whose repertoires were compared. Study-wide results and caveats: Malignant thyroid tumors reportedly exceeded benign nodules significantly in TCR beta diversity, with the difference appearing in blood and tumor.

Trimming took 3 bases from V and 5 from J, leaving 32 bases between them. The CDR3 covers 20 residues. CDR1 and CDR2 from the germline V gene are SGHTA and FQGTGA. All patients were treatment-naive before thyroid surgery. This TCR was recovered from a female donor with papillary thyroid cancer or a benign thyroid nodule (not recorded which). Some clones in this sample may be carry-over from other donors' samples. Sequenced material: blood. V is TRBV7-3 and J is TRBJ2-7; TRBD2 is a possible D gene (6 bases). The CDR3: CASSFVPWPPGREGIDEQYF. The CDR3 nucleotides are TGTGCCAGCAGCTTTGTTCCCTGGCCCCCCGGGAGAGAAGGGATAGACGAGCAGTACTTC.